These 17 T cell receptor beta chains originate from one sample sequenced in a study of blood T cell repertoires in COVID-19. TCRdb's copy holds only in-frame clones and misses some; the assay was immunoSEQ multiplex PCR. In the table there are tens of thousands of clones, approximately 80% of which are singletons. Sequenced material: peripheral blood. Every receptor here comes from an elderly woman with active or convalescent COVID-19.

The V call is TRBV5-1, the J call TRBJ1-2; D is unclear. The CDR3 contains 13 residues. The V and J ends lost 0 bases and 4 bases respectively, with 7 bases between them. Germline V CDR1 and CDR2: SGHRS, YFSETQ. The CDR3 here is CASSLDISYGYTF. Written as DNA, the CDR3 is TGCGCCAGCAGCTTGGACATCTCCTATGGCTACACCTTC.

The chain recombines TRBV6-6 with TRBJ2-7; 7 bases agree with TRBD1. The CDR3 spans 14 residues. From germline, CDR1 is MNHNY and CDR2 SVGAGI (reference sequence). The V and J ends lost 2 bases and 5 bases, in that order; junction bases with no gene match: 6. CDR3 nucleotides: TGTGCCAGCAGTTACATCGGCACAGGGGACGAGCAGTACTTC. Translated: CASSYIGTGDEQYF.

CDR3 in DNA: TGTGCCAGCAGCTCAACAGGCCAGGCTAATGAAAAACTGTTTTTT. This gives the protein CASSSTGQANEKLFF. This rearrangement joins TRBV11-2 to TRBJ1-4, with D possibly being TRBD1 (5 bases). Germline V gene lookup returns CDR1 SGHAT and CDR2 FQNNGV. CDR3 size: 15 residues. V shed 4 bases and J shed 3 bases, with 12 bases lying between them.

This rearrangement joins TRBV5-1 to TRBJ2-1; 13 nucleotides align to TRBD2. The germline V gene has CDR1 SGHRS and CDR2 YFSETQ. The J segment lost 6 bases and the V segment lost 2 bases, leaving 8 bases of the junction unmatched. The CDR3 is made up of 17 amino acids. In DNA, the CDR3 is TGCGCCAGCAGCTTTCTCACTAGCGGGGGGGCCTCCAATGAGCAGTTCTTC. Translating gives CASSFLTSGGASNEQFF.

This chain connects TRBV15 to TRBJ1-5; 10 bases match TRBD1. The J segment lost 6 bases and the V segment lost 7 bases, leaving 6 bases of the junction unmatched. The germline V gene encodes CDR1 LNHNV and CDR2 YYDKDF (reference sequence). CDR3 length: 14 amino acids. Here the CDR3 reads CATTAGQGFQPQHF. CDR3 DNA: TGTGCCACCACAGCGGGACAGGGGTTTCAGCCCCAGCATTTT.

The genes are TRBV5-1 and TRBJ2-1, with 13 bases lining up with TRBD2. Per germline, CDR1 SGHRS and CDR2 YFSETQ. The CDR3 spans 17 residues. Trimming took 4 bases from V and 7 from J; bases not matched to a gene: 11. CDR3 DNA: TGCGCCAGCAGCCTGTCGACACTAGCGGGGGGGCGAAATGAGCAGTTCTTC. Amino acids: CASSLSTLAGGRNEQFF.

The chain has TRBV5-4 and TRBJ2-7, with 8 bases identical to TRBD1. V shed 4 bases and J 3 bases; nucleotides not matched to a gene: 9. The V gene's germline CDR1 is SGHNT and CDR2 YYREEE (reference sequence). CDR3 length: 15 amino acids. CDR3 DNA: TGTGCCAGCAGCGGCACCGGGACAGGAGTCTACGAGCAGTACTTC. Translation: CASSGTGTGVYEQYF.

The chain couples TRBV24-1 to TRBJ1-1, with a possible D match to TRBD1 (5 bases). The germline V gene has CDR1 KGHDR and CDR2 SFDVKD. V was pared by 3 bases and J by 5 bases, with 9 bases between. CDR3 length: 13 residues. The CDR3 sequence: CATSDPGGTEAFF. The CDR3 DNA reads TGTGCCACCAGTGATCCCGGGGGGACTGAAGCTTTCTTT.

This rearrangement joins TRBV5-1 to TRBJ1-2; the D gene is possibly TRBD1 (5 bases). The CDR3 is 13 residues long. V was cut by 0 bases and J by 6 bases, with 9 bases left in between. Germline CDR1 SGHRS, CDR2 YFSETQ. The CDR3 spells CASSLGGEDGYTF. The DNA for the CDR3 is TGCGCCAGCAGCTTGGGAGGGGAGGATGGCTACACCTTC.

V and J are TRBV6-5 and TRBJ2-3, with TRBD2 identical over 11 bases. The CDR3 is 13 amino acids. Germline CDR1 MNHEY, CDR2 SVGAGI. J gave up 7 bases and V 5 bases, and 2 bases lay outside the gene matches. CDR3 protein: CASSTSGGNTQYF. CDR3 in DNA: TGTGCCAGCAGTACTAGCGGGGGTAATACGCAGTATTTT.

The V and J genes are TRBV4-2 and TRBJ1-5; D gene unclear. V lost 2 bases and J lost 7, with 18 bases in between. CDR1 and CDR2 from the germline V gene are LGHNA and YNFKEQ. The CDR3 consists of 16 residues. For the CDR3, the DNA is TGTGCCAGCAGCCAATCGGACGGGGAATCTGTGCAGCCCCAGCATTTT. This translates into CASSQSDGESVQPQHF.

The chain links TRBV19 to TRBJ1-1; the D gene is possibly TRBD1 (5 bases). Germline V gene sequence: CDR1 LNHDA, CDR2 SQIVND (reference sequence). Between the trimmed V and J ends, which lost 4 bases and 1 base, there was a span of 10 bases. The CDR3 loop spans 14 amino acids. The CDR3 reads CASSTQASNTEAFF. As DNA, the CDR3 is TGTGCCAGTAGTACACAGGCTTCGAACACTGAAGCTTTCTTT.

The chain recombines TRBV28 with TRBJ2-1; 11 bases are shared with TRBD1. The CDR3 contains 14 residues. The V gene end was trimmed by 5 bases and the J gene end by 9 bases; junction bases not matched to a gene: 6. Germline loops: CDR1 MDHEN, CDR2 SYDVKM. The CDR3 spells CASSGDRGMGEQFF. The CDR3 region has the DNA TGTGCCAGCAGTGGGGACAGGGGGATGGGTGAGCAGTTCTTC. The entire variable domain, with the rest obtained from reference TRBV28 and TRBJ2-1, is as follows: DVKVTQSSRYLVKRTGEKVFLECVQDMDHENMFWYRQDPGLGLRLIYFSYDVKMKEKGDIPEGYSVSREKKERFSLILESASTNQTSMYLCASSGDRGMGEQFFGPGTRLTVL.

This chain links TRBV6-5 with TRBJ2-3; D might be TRBD1 (6 bases). CDR3 length: 13 amino acids. The V and J ends lost 8 bases and 5 bases respectively, with 14 bases between them. Looked up from germline, CDR1 is MNHEY and CDR2 is SVGAGI. CDR3 bases: TGTGCCAGCGGGGGCGGAATTATAGATACGCAGTATTTT. Amino acids: CASGGGIIDTQYF.

V and J are TRBV28 and TRBJ1-5; 10 bases fit TRBD1. CDR1 is MDHEN, CDR2 SYDVKM, per germline. The V gene end was trimmed by 6 bases and the J gene end by 4 bases; junction bases not matched to a gene: 3. The CDR3 spans 14 residues. The CDR3 DNA reads as TGTGCCAGCAGACCGGGACAGGGGAATCAGCCCCAGCATTTT. Encoded protein: CASRPGQGNQPQHF. The complete variable domain, with remaining parts taken from reference TRBV28 and TRBJ1-5, reads DVKVTQSSRYLVKRTGEKVFLECVQDMDHENMFWYRQDPGLGLRLIYFSYDVKMKEKGDIPEGYSVSREKKERFSLILESASTNQTSMYLCASRPGQGNQPQHFGDGTRLSIL.

The DNA for the CDR3 is TGCGCCAGCAGCCCCACATTCACAGGGGGAACTGAAGCTTTCTTT. The encoded protein is CASSPTFTGGTEAFF. This chain connects TRBV4-3 to TRBJ1-1; 8 bases are a match to TRBD1. V lost 4 bases to trimming and J lost 5 bases; unmatched junction nucleotides: 9. Germline-derived CDR1 and CDR2 are LGHNA and YSLEER. The CDR3 runs to 15 residues.

The chain has TRBV7-7 and TRBJ1-5; 7 bases are a match to TRBD1. Germline CDR1 reads SSHAT; CDR2 reads FNYEAQ (reference sequence). The CDR3 sequence is 14 residues long. After removal of 4 bases from V and 5 bases from J, the junction contained 5 bases not matched to a gene. Written as DNA, the CDR3 is TGTGCCAGCAGCTCGACAGGGAGCGATCAGCCCCAGCATTTT. Its protein is CASSSTGSDQPQHF.